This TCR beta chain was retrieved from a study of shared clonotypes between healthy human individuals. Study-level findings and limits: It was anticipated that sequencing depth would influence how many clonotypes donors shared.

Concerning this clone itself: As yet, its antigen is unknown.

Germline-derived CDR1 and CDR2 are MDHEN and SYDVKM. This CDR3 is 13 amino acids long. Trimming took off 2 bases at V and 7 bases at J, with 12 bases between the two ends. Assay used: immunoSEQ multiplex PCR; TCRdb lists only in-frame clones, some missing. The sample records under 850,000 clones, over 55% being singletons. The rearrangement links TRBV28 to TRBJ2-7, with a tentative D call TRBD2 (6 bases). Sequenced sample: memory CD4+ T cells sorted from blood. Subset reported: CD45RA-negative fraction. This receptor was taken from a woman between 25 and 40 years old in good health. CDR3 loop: CASSLLGGNEQYF. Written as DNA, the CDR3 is TGTGCCAGCAGTTTACTCGGGGGAAATGAGCAGTACTTC.